This TCR beta chain was retrieved from a study of blood T cell repertoires in COVID-19. Study in general: Spain, Italy and the United States supplied samples that represented acute and convalescent COVID-19. In each case, the material was cDNA or gDNA derived from T cells, B-cell-depleted T cells, or PBMCs.

Unmatched junction bases numbered 5, after V lost 4 bases and J lost 2 bases. The germline V gene has CDR1 LNHNV and CDR2 YYDKDF (reference sequence). There are 14 residues in the CDR3. Per the original data handling: How many nucleated cells were present was estimated from reference gene primer amplification. Sequencing was performed with immunoSEQ multiplex PCR; in TCRdb, only in-frame clones are kept and a portion is missing. That table supplies the V and J calls and clone size; D and trimming were determined from the DNA. The data contain about 200,000 clones, 75% to 90% of them singletons. Followed over time, Seattle patients had been enrolled while infection was active.

The sequenced material came from peripheral blood. The chain employs TRBV15 and TRBJ2-7, with TRBD1 matching over 7 bases. The receptor was isolated from a woman aged 70-85 years with COVID-19, enrolled during active disease. The CDR3 region is CATSKGDSPYEQYF. The CDR3 region has the DNA TGTGCCACCAGCAAGGGGGACAGCCCCTACGAGCAGTACTTC.